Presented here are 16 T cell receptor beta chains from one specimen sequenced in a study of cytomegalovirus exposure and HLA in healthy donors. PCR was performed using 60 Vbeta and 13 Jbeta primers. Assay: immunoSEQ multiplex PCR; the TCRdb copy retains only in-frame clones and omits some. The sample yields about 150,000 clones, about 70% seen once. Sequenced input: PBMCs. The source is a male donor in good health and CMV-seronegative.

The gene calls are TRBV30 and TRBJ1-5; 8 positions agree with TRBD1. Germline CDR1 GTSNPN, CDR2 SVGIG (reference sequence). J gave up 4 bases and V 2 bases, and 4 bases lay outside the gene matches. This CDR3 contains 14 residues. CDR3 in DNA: TGTGCCTGGAGTCTGGACAGGGATAATCAGCCCCAGCATTTT. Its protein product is CAWSLDRDNQPQHF.

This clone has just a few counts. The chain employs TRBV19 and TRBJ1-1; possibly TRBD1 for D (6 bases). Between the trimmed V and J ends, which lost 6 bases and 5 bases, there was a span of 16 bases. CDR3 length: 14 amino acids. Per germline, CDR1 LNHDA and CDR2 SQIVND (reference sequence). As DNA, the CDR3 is TGTGCCAGTAGCCTACAGGGAAGGGGGACTGAAGCTTTCTTT. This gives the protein CASSLQGRGTEAFF.

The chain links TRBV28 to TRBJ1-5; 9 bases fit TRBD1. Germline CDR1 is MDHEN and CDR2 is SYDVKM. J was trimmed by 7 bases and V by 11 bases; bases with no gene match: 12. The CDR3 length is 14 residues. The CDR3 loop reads CAAQGGTGRQPQHF. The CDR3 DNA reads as TGTGCCGCCCAAGGGGGGACAGGGAGGCAGCCCCAGCATTTT.

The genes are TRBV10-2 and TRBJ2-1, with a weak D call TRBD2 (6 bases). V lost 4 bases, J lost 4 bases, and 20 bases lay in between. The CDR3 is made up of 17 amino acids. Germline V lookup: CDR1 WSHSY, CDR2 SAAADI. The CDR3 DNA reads TGCGCCAGCAGTGGAGGGTCTGGAGGGCCATCATACAATGAGCAGTTCTTC. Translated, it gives CASSGGSGGPSYNEQFF.

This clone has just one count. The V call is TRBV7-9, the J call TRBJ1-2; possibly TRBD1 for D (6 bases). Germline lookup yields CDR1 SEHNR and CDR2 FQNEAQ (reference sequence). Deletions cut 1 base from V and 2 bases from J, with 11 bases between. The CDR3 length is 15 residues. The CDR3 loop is CASSLGAGTNYGYTF. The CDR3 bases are TGTGCCAGCAGCTTAGGGGCAGGGACAAACTATGGCTACACCTTC.

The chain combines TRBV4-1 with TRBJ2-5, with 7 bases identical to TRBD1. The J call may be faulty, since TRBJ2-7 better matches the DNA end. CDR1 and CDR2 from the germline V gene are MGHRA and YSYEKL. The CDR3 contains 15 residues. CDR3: CASSQARDSTYEQYF. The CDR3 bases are TGCGCCAGCAGCCAGGCCCGGGACAGCACCTACGAGCAGTACTTC.

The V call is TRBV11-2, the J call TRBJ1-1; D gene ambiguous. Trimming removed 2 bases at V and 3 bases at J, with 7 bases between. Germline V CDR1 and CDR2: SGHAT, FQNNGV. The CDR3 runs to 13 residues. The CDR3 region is CASSLQEDTEAFF. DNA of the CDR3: TGTGCCAGCAGCTTACAAGAGGACACTGAAGCTTTCTTT.

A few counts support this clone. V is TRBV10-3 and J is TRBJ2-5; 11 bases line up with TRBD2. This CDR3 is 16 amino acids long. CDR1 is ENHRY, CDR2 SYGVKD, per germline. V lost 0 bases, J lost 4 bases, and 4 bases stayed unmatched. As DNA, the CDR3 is TGTGCCATCAGTGAGTCACTAGCGGGAGAAGTAGAGACCCAGTACTTC. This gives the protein CAISESLAGEVETQYF.

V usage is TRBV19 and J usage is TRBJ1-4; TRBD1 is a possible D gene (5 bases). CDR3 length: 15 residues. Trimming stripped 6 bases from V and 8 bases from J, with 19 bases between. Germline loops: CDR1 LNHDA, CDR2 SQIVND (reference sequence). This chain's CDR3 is CASRVTGRAEEKLFF. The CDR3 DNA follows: TGTGCCAGTAGGGTTACTGGCAGGGCAGAAGAAAAACTGTTTTTT.

DNA of the CDR3: TGTGCTAGTCGTTCTCTAGCGAACTCCTACAATGAGCAGTTCTTC. It encodes CASRSLANSYNEQFF. This chain links TRBV19 with TRBJ2-1; perhaps TRBD2 as D (6 bases). CDR3 length: 15 amino acids. Germline CDR1 is LNHDA and CDR2 is SQIVND (reference sequence).

DNA of the CDR3: TGTGCCAGCAGCTTAAGGGAGGGGGACACTGAAGCTTTCTTT. It codes for CASSLREGDTEAFF. The chain recombines TRBV7-8 with TRBJ1-1, with TRBD1 as a possible D gene (6 bases). The ends were cut back, 2 bases at V and 3 bases at J, with 10 bases in the middle. The length of the CDR3 is 14 residues. The germline CDR1 and CDR2 sequences are SGHVS and FQNEAQ.

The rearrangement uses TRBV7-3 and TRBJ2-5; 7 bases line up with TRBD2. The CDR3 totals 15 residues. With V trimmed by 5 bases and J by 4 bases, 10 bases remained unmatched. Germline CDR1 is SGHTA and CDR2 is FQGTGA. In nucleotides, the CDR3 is TGTGCCAGCAGCCCCTTAGCGGGTTTGCGAGAGACCCAGTACTTC. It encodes CASSPLAGLRETQYF.

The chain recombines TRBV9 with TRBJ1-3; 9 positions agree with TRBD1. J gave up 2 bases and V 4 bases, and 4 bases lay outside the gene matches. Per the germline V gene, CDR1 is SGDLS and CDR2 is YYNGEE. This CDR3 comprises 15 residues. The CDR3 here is CASSPGTGTGNTIYF. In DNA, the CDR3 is TGTGCCAGCAGCCCCGGGACAGGGACTGGAAACACCATATATTTT.

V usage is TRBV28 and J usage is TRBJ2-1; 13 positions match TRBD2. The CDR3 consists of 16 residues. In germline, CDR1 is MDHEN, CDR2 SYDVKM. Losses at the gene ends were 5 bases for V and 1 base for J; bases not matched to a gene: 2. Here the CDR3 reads CASSGGLAGSYNEQFF. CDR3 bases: TGTGCCAGCAGTGGGGGACTAGCGGGATCCTACAATGAGCAGTTCTTC.

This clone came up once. CDR3 protein: CASSLAPTDYNEQFF. In DNA form, the CDR3 reads TGTGCCAGCAGCTTAGCGCCGACAGATTACAATGAGCAGTTCTTC. The genes are TRBV7-2 and TRBJ2-1; the D gene is possibly TRBD1 (5 bases). CDR3 size: 15 residues. Germline lookup yields CDR1 SGHTA and CDR2 FQGNSA. V lost 0 bases to trimming and J lost 4 bases, with 10 bases between them.

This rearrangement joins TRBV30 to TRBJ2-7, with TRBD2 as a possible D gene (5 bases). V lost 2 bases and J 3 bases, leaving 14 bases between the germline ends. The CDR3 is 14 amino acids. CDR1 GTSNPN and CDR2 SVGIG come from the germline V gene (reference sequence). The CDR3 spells CAWSPRVASYEQYF. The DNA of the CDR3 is TGTGCCTGGAGTCCTCGGGTAGCGAGCTACGAGCAGTACTTC. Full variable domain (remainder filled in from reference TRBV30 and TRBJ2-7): SQTIHQWPATLVQPVGSPLSLECTVEGTSNPNLYWYRQAAGRGLQLLFYSVGIGQISSEVPQNLSASRPQDRQFILSSKKLLLSDSGFYLCAWSPRVASYEQYFGPGTRLTVT.